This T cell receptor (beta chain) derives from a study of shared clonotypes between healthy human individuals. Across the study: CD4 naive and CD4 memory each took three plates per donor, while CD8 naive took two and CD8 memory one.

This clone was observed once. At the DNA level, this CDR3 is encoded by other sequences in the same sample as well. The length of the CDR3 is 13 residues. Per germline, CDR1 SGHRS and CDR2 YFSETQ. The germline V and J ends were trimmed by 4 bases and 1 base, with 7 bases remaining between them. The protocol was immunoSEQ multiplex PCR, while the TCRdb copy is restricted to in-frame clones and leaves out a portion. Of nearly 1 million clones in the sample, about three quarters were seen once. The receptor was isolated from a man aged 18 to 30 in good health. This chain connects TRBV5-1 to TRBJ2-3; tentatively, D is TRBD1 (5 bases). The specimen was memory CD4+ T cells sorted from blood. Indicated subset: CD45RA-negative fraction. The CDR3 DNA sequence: TGCGCCAGCAGCACAGGCGGCACAGATACGCAGTATTTT. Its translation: CASSTGGTDTQYF.